This T cell receptor (beta chain) was identified in a study of blood T cell repertoires in COVID-19 (dated by TCRdb to 2018 to 2021). Some background on the complete study: Collaborator samples came from the United States, Italy and Spain and covered acute and convalescent phases of COVID-19. The prospective study material was composed of cDNA or gDNA derived from T cells, B-cell-depleted T cells, or PBMCs. Deeply sampled blood TCRbeta repertoires from subjects exposed to, actively infected with, or recovered from COVID-19 were included in the dataset. The repertoires were made available in a free public database intended to serve as a resource for research on the immune response to SARS-CoV-2. Samples were obtained from the ongoing ImmuneRACE study (first 160 participants) and from 1,200 or so subjects provided by 6 global collaborators. A de-identified subject ID, COVID-19 status, age in years and sex were almost always included in the sample metadata. HLA class I and class II types, where available, came from metadata supplied by the sample provider rather than from assay-based typing.

TCRbeta CDR3 regions were amplified from genomic DNA by means of the immunoSEQ Assay, a bias-controlled multiplex PCR. The paper's processing steps were these. The number of nucleated cells in each sample was estimated by amplification of reference gene primers within the assay. To quantify the absolute abundance of each unique TCRbeta CDR3 rearrangement, sequence reads were collapsed and filtered. For each sample, productive Simpson clonality was calculated as the square root of Simpson's diversity index across productive rearrangements. TCRdb carries this immuneACCESS record with in-frame sequences only. Its versions omit some clonotypes, under half of them owing to an unresolved V gene in the studies checked, with the rest unexplained. Clone size and the V and J calls come from that table; the DNA yielded D and trimming. The sample has around 450,000 clones on record, 70% to 90% of them singletons. The ten largest clones capture approximately 2% of the sample.

Ends trimmed: V by 2 bases, J by 4 bases; bases unmatched to a gene: 5. Inclusive of the bounding cysteine and phenylalanine, the CDR3 is 14 residues long. Left in the record is the CDR3 DNA by itself, 42 bases read in frame from the first base. The germline V gene gives CDR1 as MNHEY and CDR2 as SVGAGI. What the work shows at the level of the full study, not this receptor alone: The quantity of clinical and demographic metadata differed by source and by participant and was supplied without curation.

In the prospective study, participants were roughly 18 to 95 years old, resided in about two dozen geographic areas of the United States, and were enrolled through a virtual design. In the prospective study, cohorts were assigned on the basis of participant-reported clinical history obtained from a screening survey and a study questionnaire. In the prospective study, mobile phlebotomists collected whole blood, serum and a nasopharyngeal or oropharyngeal swab from each participant. Prospective study participants could optionally give additional blood draws and questionnaires over a roughly two-month period. Before DNA extraction, prospective study blood samples were shipped either frozen or at room temperature. For this clone: Its antigen is not yet known. One base away there is no much larger clone; base qualities are not given.

The receptor comes from a woman in her late teens or twenties with acute COVID-19. The specimen was PBMCs or T cells enriched from blood (not recorded which). This receptor chain uses TRBV6-5 and TRBJ2-7; 7 nucleotides in the junction match TRBD2. The nucleotide sequence is TGTGCCAGCAGTTACGGCGGGAGAGGGTACGAGCAGTACTTC. This yields the protein CASSYGGRGYEQYF.